What follows are 27 T cell receptor beta chains derived from one specimen sequenced in a study of T cells in Graves' hyperthyroidism and ophthalmopathy. Amplification yielded TCR beta CDR3 regions, with RNA transcripts as the source. With the HTBI primer set, the TCR CDR3 went through a first round of RT-PCR. TCRdb reanalysed the multiplex PCR reads using MiXCR and keeps one entry per CDR3 protein. Here the sample spans approximately 400,000 distinct CDR3 sequences, approximately 13% being singletons. Sequenced sample: blood. The receptors here all came from a man aged 30 to 39 with Graves' hyperthyroidism that later progressed to Graves' ophthalmopathy.

This clonotype was seen many times. The J gene is TRBJ1-1, the V gene TRBV14; tentative D call: TRBD1 (5 bases). Per germline, CDR1 SGHDN and CDR2 FVKESK. V gave up 0 bases and J gave up 7 bases, with 15 bases separating them. The CDR3 consists of 15 residues. This CDR3 reads CASSQEPGTVDEAFF. CDR3 DNA: TGTGCCAGCAGCCAAGAACCCGGGACGGTCGATGAAGCTTTCTTT.

This clonotype was seen at least ten times. The rearrangement joins TRBV28 to TRBJ2-3; D not resolved. The CDR3 is 13 residues long. The V and J ends lost 3 bases and 2 bases respectively, with 6 bases between them. Germline CDR1 MDHEN, CDR2 SYDVKM. DNA for the CDR3: TGTGCCAGCAGTTTCCCTACCACAGATACGCAGTATTTT. Its protein product is CASSFPTTDTQYF.

This clonotype has a count of ten or more. The chain has TRBV28 and TRBJ2-3, with 9 bases lining up with TRBD2. The germline gives CDR1 MDHEN, CDR2 SYDVKM. The CDR3 is 19 amino acids. V trimming: 6 bases; J trimming: 0 bases; junction bases outside the gene matches: 16. CDR3 region: CASRLMNGASGASTDTQYF. CDR3 DNA: TGTGCCAGCAGGCTTATGAATGGTGCTAGCGGGGCTAGCACAGATACGCAGTATTTT.

This chain links TRBV6-1 with TRBJ2-3; no clear D. Germline V gene lookup returns CDR1 MNHNS and CDR2 SASEGT. The germline V and J ends were trimmed by 5 bases and 3 bases, with 9 bases remaining between them. This CDR3 spans 13 amino acids. The CDR3 here is CASSRVWTDTQYF. CDR3 coding DNA: TGTGCCAGCAGTCGGGTTTGGACAGATACGCAGTATTTT.

Ten or more counts support this clonotype. This chain links TRBV11-2 with TRBJ1-1, with 11 bases identical to TRBD1. The CDR3 has 15 residues. V dropped 7 bases and J dropped 5; count of bases not matched to a gene: 9. Looked up from germline, CDR1 is SGHAT and CDR2 is FQNNGV. CDR3 sequence reads: CASTWTGGLGTEAFF. CDR3 in DNA: TGTGCCAGCACCTGGACAGGGGGCCTGGGTACTGAAGCTTTCTTT.

The table lists this clonotype with many counts. The chain joins TRBV6-1 to TRBJ1-5; 7 bases line up with TRBD1. CDR3 length: 16 residues. From germline, CDR1 is MNHNS and CDR2 SASEGT. The junction had 8 bases not matched to a gene; V was cut back by 6 bases and J by 0 bases. CDR3 DNA: TGTGCCAGCAGGCTGTCGGGACAGTATAGCAATCAGCCCCAGCATTTT. Residues: CASRLSGQYSNQPQHF.

The sample holds many counts of this clonotype. The V and J genes are TRBV20-1 and TRBJ1-1; 8 positions agree with TRBD1. CDR1 and CDR2 from the germline V gene are DFQATT and SNEGSKA (reference sequence). The CDR3 extends over 14 amino acids. Trimming cost V 4 bases and J 1 base; bases outside gene matches: 5. CDR3 loop: CSAIPGTGNTEAFF. The CDR3 nucleotides read TGCAGTGCTATTCCCGGGACAGGGAACACTGAAGCTTTCTTT.

The sample holds many counts of this clonotype. The chain joins TRBV11-2 to TRBJ1-1, with D unresolved. The CDR3 is made up of 13 amino acids. Germline assignment: CDR1 SGHAT and CDR2 FQNNGV. With 3 bases removed from V and 5 bases from J, the gap between germline ends came to 10 bases. CDR3 sequence: CASSLALGTEAFF. The CDR3 DNA reads as TGTGCCAGCAGCTTGGCATTGGGGACTGAAGCTTTCTTT.

This clonotype has only a few counts. The gene calls are TRBV7-2 and TRBJ2-7, with 7 bases fitting TRBD1. Germline CDR1 is SGHTA and CDR2 is FQGNSA. The CDR3 spans 16 residues. Trimming at V came to 2 bases and at J to 0 bases, leaving 7 bases not matched to a gene. CDR3 DNA sequence: TGTGCCAGCAGCTTACCTGGGACAGTTTACTCCTACGAGCAGTACTTC. It specifies CASSLPGTVYSYEQYF. Looking up the rest from reference TRBV7-2 and TRBJ2-7 gives the full variable domain: GAGVSQSPSNKVTEKGKDVELRCDPISGHTALYWYRQSLGQGLEFLIYFQGNSAPDKSGLPSDRFSAERTGGSVSTLTIQRTQQEDSAVYLCASSLPGTVYSYEQYFGPGTRLTVT.

This clonotype was recorded many times. The chain has TRBV6-5 and TRBJ2-7; D is ambiguous. Trimming removed 0 bases from V and 12 bases from J, with 21 bases in between. CDR3 length: 15 residues. Per germline, CDR1 MNHEY and CDR2 SVGAGI. Written as DNA, the CDR3 is TGTGCCAGCAGTTACTCGCTAGGGTCCGCCGGACGCAGGTACTTC. This sequence encodes CASSYSLGSAGRRYF.

This clonotype has at least ten counts. The gene calls are TRBV7-9 and TRBJ2-3; 9 positions agree with TRBD2. The germline gives CDR1 SEHNR, CDR2 FQNEAQ (reference sequence). Trimming cost V 5 bases and J 2 bases; bases outside gene matches: 8. CDR3 length: 16 amino acids. CDR3 in amino acids: CASSPPSGGYTDTQYF. In nucleotides, the CDR3 is TGTGCCAGCAGCCCCCCCAGCGGGGGGTACACAGATACGCAGTATTTT.

This clonotype was observed a handful of times. The chain uses TRBV5-4 and TRBJ2-5, with D tentatively TRBD1 (5 bases). The CDR3 spans 15 residues. V lost 0 bases to trimming and J lost 3 bases, with 12 bases between them. The V gene's germline CDR1 is SGHNT and CDR2 YYREEE (reference sequence). The DNA of the CDR3 is TGTGCCAGCAGCTTGGCCGGTAGGGGCAAAGAGACCCAGTACTTC. Amino acids: CASSLAGRGKETQYF. Using reference TRBV5-4 and TRBJ2-5 for the parts outside the CDR3, the full variable domain is ETGVTQSPTHLIKTRGQQVTLRCSSQSGHNTVSWYQQALGQGPQFIFQYYREEENGRGNFPPRFSGLQFPNYSSELNVNALELDDSALYLCASSLAGRGKETQYFGPGTRLLVL.

This clonotype was detected ten times or more. The V call is TRBV6-2 or TRBV6-3, the J call TRBJ2-7; TRBD1 matches at 7 bases. V dropped 7 bases and J dropped 1; count of bases not matched to a gene: 7. CDR1 and CDR2 from the germline V gene are MNHEY and SVGEGT. The CDR3 has 14 residues. The DNA for the CDR3 is TGTGCCAGCACCCGGGACAGATATTCCTACGAGCAGTACTTC. Translating it yields CASTRDRYSYEQYF.

This chain connects TRBV12-3 or TRBV12-4 to TRBJ1-4; TRBD1 matches at 8 bases. The V gene end was trimmed by 6 bases and the J gene end by 0 bases; junction bases not matched to a gene: 18. The CDR3 covers 20 residues. The CDR3 DNA is TGTGCCAGCAGCCCCCGACGGACAGGGCGGCTAATTGCAACTAATGAAAAACTGTTTTTT. Translation gives CASSPRRTGRLIATNEKLFF.

This clonotype was counted between two and nine times. V gene TRBV28 combines with J gene TRBJ2-3; D not certain. CDR1 is MDHEN, CDR2 SYDVKM, per germline. Between the trimmed V and J ends, which lost 3 bases and 2 bases, there was a span of 15 bases. The CDR3 is 16 amino acids. CDR3 DNA sequence: TGTGCCAGCAGTTTGTCGCAGGCCCACCCCACAGATACGCAGTATTTT. Encoded protein: CASSLSQAHPTDTQYF.

A note on this clonotype: A much bigger clone sits one base away, suggesting this may be a read error. The rearrangement links TRBV29-1 to TRBJ2-3; D may match TRBD1 or TRBD2 (6 bases each). Per the germline V gene, CDR1 is SQVTM and CDR2 is ANQGSEA. Trimming took off 3 bases at V and 4 bases at J, with 17 bases between the two ends. This CDR3 comprises 15 residues. DNA of the CDR3: TGCAGCGTTGATAATCGGGGGCAGACCGCAGATACGCAGTATTTT. Protein product: CSVDNRGQTADTQYF.

The chain employs TRBV12-3 or TRBV12-4 and TRBJ2-2; 9 positions match TRBD2. Unmatched junction bases numbered 3, after V lost 3 bases and J lost 1 base. The CDR3 is 16 residues long. The CDR3 sequence is CASSFRLAVNTGELFF. CDR3 sequence (DNA): TGTGCCAGCAGTTTTAGACTAGCGGTGAACACCGGGGAGCTGTTTTTT.

The sample holds a few counts of this clonotype. The chain has TRBV6-6 and TRBJ2-2; perhaps TRBD1 as D (5 bases). CDR1 and CDR2 (germline): MNHNY, SVGAGI (reference sequence). Trimming left V 2 bases short and J 2 bases short, with 9 bases between. This CDR3 is built from 15 residues. The CDR3 DNA sequence: TGTGCCAGCAGTTACGGGCAGGGAAACACCGGGGAGCTGTTTTTT. It yields the protein CASSYGQGNTGELFF.

Concerning this clonotype itself: At one of its ends the junction is not consistent with the germline gene, which may arise from a read error. The V gene is TRBV27, the J gene TRBJ2-7; TRBD1 or TRBD2 may be the D gene (6 bases each). CDR1 MNHEY and CDR2 SMNVEV come from the germline V gene (reference sequence). The CDR3 contains 13 residues. Here the CDR3 reads CASSFSGGYERYF. CDR3 in DNA: TGTGCCAGCAGTTTCTCCGGGGGCTACGAGCGGTACTTC.

This clonotype was picked up a small number of times. This chain joins TRBV2 and TRBJ2-4, with 8 bases matching TRBD2. Losses at the gene ends were 6 bases for V and 2 bases for J; bases not matched to a gene: 3. Germline CDR1 and CDR2: SNHLY and FYNNEI. The CDR3 sequence is 14 residues long. CDR3 nucleotide sequence: TGTGCCAGCAGCGTAGCGGGGTCCAAAAACATTCAGTACTTC. This encodes CASSVAGSKNIQYF.

This clonotype was picked up a small number of times. The V gene is TRBV5-6, the J gene TRBJ2-3, with D unclear. This CDR3 has 17 residues. The germline V and J ends were trimmed by 2 bases and 0 bases, with 16 bases remaining between them. Germline loops: CDR1 SGHDT, CDR2 YYEEEE. Here the CDR3 reads CASSFVFGAPSTDTQYF. CDR3 nucleotide sequence: TGTGCCAGCAGCTTTGTTTTCGGCGCGCCGAGCACAGATACGCAGTATTTT.

This clonotype was seen many times. This rearrangement joins TRBV2 to TRBJ1-1; D call uncertain. The germline V gene encodes CDR1 SNHLY and CDR2 FYNNEI. Trimming took 5 bases from V and 3 from J, leaving 13 bases between them. This CDR3 spans 14 amino acids. The CDR3 bases are TGTGCCAGCAGTACAGAGGACGGACACACTGAAGCTTTCTTT. This encodes CASSTEDGHTEAFF.

This clonotype was detected many times. The rearrangement uses TRBV20-1 and TRBJ2-1, with D perhaps TRBD2 (6 bases). CDR3 length equals 14 residues. The V gene's germline CDR1 is DFQATT and CDR2 SNEGSKA (reference sequence). Trimming removed 3 bases at V and 3 bases at J, with 12 bases between. The CDR3 DNA reads TGCAGTGCTAGCGCACTAGCCGTCTACAATGAGCAGTTCTTC. As protein: CSASALAVYNEQFF.

A word on this clonotype: A read error may produce the germline difference seen at one junction end. The CDR3 loop reads CASSPETGQAYEQCF. As DNA, the CDR3 is TGTGCCAGCAGTCCAGAAACAGGGCAGGCGTACGAGCAGTGCTTC. The chain uses TRBV27 and TRBJ2-7, with TRBD1 as a possible D gene (6 bases). The CDR3 is 15 amino acids. Germline V gene lookup returns CDR1 MNHEY and CDR2 SMNVEV (reference sequence).

Ten or more counts support this clonotype. V usage is TRBV7-2 and J usage is TRBJ2-2; D is perhaps TRBD2 (5 bases). From germline, CDR1 is SGHTA and CDR2 FQGNSA. V was shortened by 5 bases and J by 0 bases, with 10 bases between the two germline ends. The CDR3 loop spans 15 amino acids. CDR3 nucleotides: TGTGCCAGCAGCAAGCGGACCGCGAACACCGGGGAGCTGTTTTTT. Encoded protein: CASSKRTANTGELFF.

The J gene is TRBJ1-5, the V gene TRBV28; D might be TRBD1 (5 bases). Trimming cost V 5 bases and J 10 bases, with 21 bases left between them. CDR3 length: 15 amino acids. Germline V CDR1 and CDR2: MDHEN, SYDVKM. In DNA form, the CDR3 reads TGTGCCAGCAGTGACCTTGACAGCAATCGGGATCCCCAGCATTTT. It yields the protein CASSDLDSNRDPQHF.

There are many counts of this clonotype. The V and J genes are TRBV12-5 and TRBJ1-2; D is possibly TRBD1 (5 bases). V was clipped by 6 bases and J by 3 bases, with 20 bases between them. The CDR3 extends over 16 amino acids. Looked up from germline, CDR1 is LGHNT and CDR2 is FRNRAP. This CDR3 reads CASGPPNGGEDYGYTF. The CDR3 DNA sequence: TGTGCTAGTGGCCCACCGAACGGGGGTGAAGACTATGGCTACACCTTC. The full variable domain, its missing parts supplied by reference TRBV12-5 and TRBJ1-2, is DARVTQTPRHKVTEMGQEVTMRCQPILGHNTVFWYRQTMMQGLELLAYFRNRAPLDDSGMPKDRFSAEMPDATLATLKIQPSEPRDSAVYFCASGPPNGGEDYGYTFGSGTRLTVV.